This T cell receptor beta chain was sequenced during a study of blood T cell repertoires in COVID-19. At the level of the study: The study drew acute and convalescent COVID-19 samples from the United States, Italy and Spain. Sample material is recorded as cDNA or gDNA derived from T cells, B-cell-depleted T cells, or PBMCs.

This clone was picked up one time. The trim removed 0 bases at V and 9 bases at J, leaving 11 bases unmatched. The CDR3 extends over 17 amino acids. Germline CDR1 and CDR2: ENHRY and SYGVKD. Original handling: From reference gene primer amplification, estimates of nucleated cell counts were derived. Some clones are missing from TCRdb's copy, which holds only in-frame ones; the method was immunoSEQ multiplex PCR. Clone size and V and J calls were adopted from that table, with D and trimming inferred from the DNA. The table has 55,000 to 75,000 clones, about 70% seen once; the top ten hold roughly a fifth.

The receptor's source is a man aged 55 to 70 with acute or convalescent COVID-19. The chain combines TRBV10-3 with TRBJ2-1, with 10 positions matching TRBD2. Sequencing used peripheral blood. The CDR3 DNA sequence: TGTGCCATCAGTGAGTCGCTCAGCGGGAGGGCCTATAGTGAGCAGTTCTTC. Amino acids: CAISESLSGRAYSEQFF.